The present TCR beta chain was sequenced within a study of shared clonotypes between healthy human individuals. Method: immunoSEQ multiplex PCR; TCRdb's copy keeps in-frame clones and lacks some. The sample lists roughly 1,500,000 clones, nearly 99% seen once, with 0.4% to 0.45% in the top ten. V shed 3 bases and J shed 4 bases, with 12 bases lying between them. Per germline, CDR1 MNHEY and CDR2 SMNVEV (reference sequence). This CDR3 is built from 15 residues. What was sequenced was naive CD4+ T cells sorted from blood. The subset here: CD45RA+ positively selected. The sequence was collected from a man aged 30 to 39 in good health. V and J are TRBV27 and TRBJ2-2, with D possibly matching TRBD2 (5 bases). CDR3 sequence: CASSFFGESTGELFF. The CDR3 DNA is TGTGCCAGCAGTTTCTTCGGGGAATCCACCGGGGAGCTGTTTTTT.